This T cell receptor beta chain was identified in a study of Ad26.COV2.S vaccination and SARS-CoV-2 variants (dated by TCRdb to the early 2020s). Regarding the complete study: Vaccine-arm donors came from COV1001, a multicentre, randomized, double-blind, placebo-controlled phase I-IIa trial of Ad26.COV2.S in healthy adults. Trial participants were randomized into five groups of five: low-dose or high-dose Ad26.COV2.S given once or twice, or placebo on both occasions. Investigators did not know the trial group allocation while performing experiments and assessing outcomes. TCRbeta repertoire sequencing was used to assess the specificity and breadth of SARS-CoV-2-reactive T cell receptors after Ad26.COV2.S vaccination. Dosing of Ad26.COV2.S was intramuscular, at either 5x10^10 or 1x10^11 viral particles, delivered as one shot or as two shots spaced 56 days apart. A total of some 30 samples were included in the TCR-sequenced set, comprising around 19 Ad26.COV2.S vaccine recipients, 5 placebo recipients and 8 SARS-CoV-2 convalescent individuals.

The CDR3 goes from the cysteine to the phenylalanine over 14 residues. Only the CDR3 DNA stays, 42 bases, in frame from base 1. CDR1 and CDR2 were assigned from the germline V gene as LGHNA and YNFKEQ. V is pruned by 6 bases and J by 5 bases, leaving 5 bases of the junction without a gene match. What the work shows at the level of the full study, not this receptor alone: After vaccination, spike-specific CD8+ and CD4+ T cell responses were reported to show substantial breadth. It was noted by the authors that total T cell responses may have been underestimated by the TCR breadth and depth analyses. Comparable non-spike TCR breadth was observed between vaccine and placebo recipients, consistent with only spike being contained in the vaccine. Spike-specific TCR breadth was higher in Ad26.COV2.S recipients than in placebo recipients (P = 0.0014). The study lacked the statistical power to compare responses across vaccine doses or regimens.

Per the publication, the treatment or condition label means: around 19 received Ad26.COV2.S at low or high dose, single or two shots; 5 received placebo; per-sample allocation not given. Repertoires of vaccine and placebo recipients were sequenced from samples taken on day 63 after the first injection. Between 29 July and 7 August 2020, Cohort 1b enrolled some 25 adults aged 18-55 years at one site in Boston, USA. Ad26.COV2.S was a replication-incompetent adenovirus type 26 vector expressing a prefusion-stabilized SARS-CoV-2 spike protein from the original Wuhan strain. TCRbeta CDR3 regions were sequenced with the immunoSEQ Assay. After extraction, genomic DNA underwent amplification by bias-controlled multiplex PCR, followed by high-throughput sequencing. The original methods were these. Collapsing and filtering of sequences were performed to quantify the absolute abundance of each unique TCRbeta CDR3 region. T cell fraction was estimated by normalization of TCRbeta template counts to usable DNA, with usable DNA being measured through amplification of reference genes present in all nucleated cells. Repertoire TCRs were annotated as SARS-CoV-2-specific by exact matching of V gene, CDR3 amino acid sequence and J gene to a known reactive TCR set. The reference SARS-CoV-2 TCR set was derived from MIRA and filtered for enrichment in COVID-19-positive ImmuneCODE repertoires, a step that removed public or cross-reactive TCRs. Using the MIRA antigens, annotated TCRs were further analysed by specific ORF or by position within an ORF. Breadth was defined as the number of annotated unique rearrangements divided by the total number of unique productive rearrangements, and depth was defined as the summed frequency of the annotated unique rearrangements. Two-sided Wilcoxon rank-sum tests were used to compare TCR breadth between groups. TCRdb holds this immuneACCESS table with in-frame rearrangements only. Some clones are missing; in checked studies, unresolved V genes explain under half, and the rest has no known cause. V, J and clone size reflect that table, while D and trimming were determined from the DNA. Counted in this sample were about 400,000 clones; about four fifths of them appeared once. The top ten constitute around 7% of the sample.

As regards this clone: The antigen this receptor binds is unknown. Base quality data are lacking; no much larger clone is found one base away.

Recombination connected TRBV4-2 to TRBJ2-4, with 9 bases matching TRBD1. The sequence came from a person aged 18-65 years who received the Ad26.COV2.S COVID-19 vaccine or a placebo. Specimen: peripheral blood, collected in a trial of Ad26.COV2.S vaccine versus placebo. The DNA sequence is TGTGCCAGCAGATGGGGGGACAGGGAAAACATTCAGTACTTC. It codes for CASRWGDRENIQYF.